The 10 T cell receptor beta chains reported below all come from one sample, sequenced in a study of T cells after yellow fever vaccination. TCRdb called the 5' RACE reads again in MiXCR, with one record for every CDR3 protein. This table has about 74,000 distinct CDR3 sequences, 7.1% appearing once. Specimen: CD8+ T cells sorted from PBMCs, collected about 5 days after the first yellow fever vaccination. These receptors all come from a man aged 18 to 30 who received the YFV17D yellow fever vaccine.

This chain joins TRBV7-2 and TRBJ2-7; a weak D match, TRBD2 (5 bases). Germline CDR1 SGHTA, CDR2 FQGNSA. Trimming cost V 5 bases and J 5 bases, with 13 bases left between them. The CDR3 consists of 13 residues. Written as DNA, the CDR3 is TGTGCCAGCAGCGATCTAGCTTCGCACGAGCAGTACTTC. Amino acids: CASSDLASHEQYF.

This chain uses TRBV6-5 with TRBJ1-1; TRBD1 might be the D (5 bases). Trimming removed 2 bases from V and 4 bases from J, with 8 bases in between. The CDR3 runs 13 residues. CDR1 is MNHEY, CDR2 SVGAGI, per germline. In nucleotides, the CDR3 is TGTGCCAGCAGTTACGGGGGGAGCACTGAAGCTTTCTTT. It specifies CASSYGGSTEAFF.

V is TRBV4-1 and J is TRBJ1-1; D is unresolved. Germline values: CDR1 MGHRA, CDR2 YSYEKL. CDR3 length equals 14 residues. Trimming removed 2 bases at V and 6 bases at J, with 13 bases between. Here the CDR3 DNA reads TGCGCCAGCAGCCAACATAAGGTTGTCTCTGAAGCTTTCTTT. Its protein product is CASSQHKVVSEAFF.

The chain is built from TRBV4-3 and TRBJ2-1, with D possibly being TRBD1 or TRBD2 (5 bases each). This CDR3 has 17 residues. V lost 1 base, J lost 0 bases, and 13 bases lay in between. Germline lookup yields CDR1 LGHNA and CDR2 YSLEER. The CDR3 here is CASSQVVGTRSYNEQFF. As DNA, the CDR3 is TGCGCCAGCAGCCAAGTAGTAGGGACCCGCTCCTACAATGAGCAGTTCTTC.

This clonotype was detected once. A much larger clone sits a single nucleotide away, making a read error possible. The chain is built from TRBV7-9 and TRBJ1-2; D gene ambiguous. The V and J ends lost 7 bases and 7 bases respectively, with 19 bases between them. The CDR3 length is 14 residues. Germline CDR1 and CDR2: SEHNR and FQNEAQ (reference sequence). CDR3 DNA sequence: TGTGCCAGCACTGTGGCAGATCTATGGGTTGGCTACACCTTC. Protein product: CASTVADLWVGYTF.

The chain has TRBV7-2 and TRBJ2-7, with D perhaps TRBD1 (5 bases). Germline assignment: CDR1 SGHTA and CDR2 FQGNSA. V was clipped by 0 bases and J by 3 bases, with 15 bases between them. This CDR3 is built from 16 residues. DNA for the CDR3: TGTGCCAGCAGCTTAGCGCGAGATAGGGGATACTACGAGCAGTACTTC. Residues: CASSLARDRGYYEQYF.

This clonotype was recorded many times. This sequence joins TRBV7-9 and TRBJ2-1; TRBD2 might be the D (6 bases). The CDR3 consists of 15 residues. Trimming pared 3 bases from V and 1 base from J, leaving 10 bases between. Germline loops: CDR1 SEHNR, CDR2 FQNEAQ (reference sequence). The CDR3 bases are TGTGCCAGCAGCTTTATTGCGGGGTCCTACAATGAGCAGTTCTTC. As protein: CASSFIAGSYNEQFF.

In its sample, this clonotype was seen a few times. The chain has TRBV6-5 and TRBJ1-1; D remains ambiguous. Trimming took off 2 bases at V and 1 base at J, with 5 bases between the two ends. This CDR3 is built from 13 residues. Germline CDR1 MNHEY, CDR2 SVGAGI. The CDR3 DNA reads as TGTGCCAGCAGTTACAAGGGGAACACTGAAGCTTTCTTT. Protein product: CASSYKGNTEAFF.

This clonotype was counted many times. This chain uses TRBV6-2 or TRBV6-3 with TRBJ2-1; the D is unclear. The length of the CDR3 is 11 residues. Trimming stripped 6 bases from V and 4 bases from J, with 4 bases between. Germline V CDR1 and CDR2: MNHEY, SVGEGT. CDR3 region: CASRGYNEQFF. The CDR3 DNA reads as TGTGCCAGCAGGGGGTACAATGAGCAGTTCTTC.

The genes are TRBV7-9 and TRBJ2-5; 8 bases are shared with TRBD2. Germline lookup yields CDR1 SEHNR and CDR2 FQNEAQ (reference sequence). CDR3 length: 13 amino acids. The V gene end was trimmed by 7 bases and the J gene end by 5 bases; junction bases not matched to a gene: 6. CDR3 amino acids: CASTPGGAETQYF. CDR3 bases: TGTGCCAGCACCCCGGGGGGGGCGGAGACCCAGTACTTC.